This T cell receptor (beta chain) originates from a study of somatic mutations in cytotoxic T cells in rheumatoid arthritis. Concerning this clone: Its antigen is undetermined.

The length of the CDR3 is 14 residues. Losses at the gene ends were 6 bases for V and 10 bases for J; bases not matched to a gene: 10. The V gene's germline CDR1 is LNHDA and CDR2 SQIVND (reference sequence). The data were produced by immunoSEQ multiplex PCR, yet TCRdb's version contains in-frame clones alone and is incomplete. The repertoire holds 10,000 or so clones, with roughly 85% as singletons. Overall study results and limits: Of the expanded CD8+ clones, the antigen targets were not known.

The CD4+ and CD8+ fractions came from positive magnetic bead selection and were purity-checked by flow cytometry. The TCR sequence derives from an adult with rheumatoid arthritis. The V and J genes are TRBV19 and TRBJ2-1, with 9 bases matching TRBD2. Sequencing input: CD8+ T cells sorted from blood. The CDR3 DNA reads as TGTGCCAGTAGGCCCATAGCGGGAGTCGGAGAGCAGTTCTTC. The encoded protein is CASRPIAGVGEQFF.